This T cell receptor gamma chain was captured in a study of intestinal T cells in coeliac disease. Genomic DNA came from ten approximately 4.8-µm formalin-fixed paraffin-embedded scrolls per case. Surplus formalin-fixed paraffin-embedded duodenal biopsies not needed for diagnosis were used, fully anonymised. Remarks on this clone: Its target is unknown.

The CDR3 has 15 amino acids. LymphoTrack primers amplified TRG sequences from around 210 ng of biopsy DNA. TCRdb reprocessed the multiplex PCR reads through CATT. The sample has several hundred gamma-chain clones, 48% seen once; the top ten hold 20% to 30%. Study results and limitations: Splitting by age did not yield significant classification despite group age differences. Using TRD kmers, classification was 22 of 22 correct; leave-one-out accuracy reportedly approximately 93%. Each sample likely lost a proportion of TCR sequences from degraded FFPE DNA.

The V call is TRGV5P, the J call TRGJ1 or TRGJ2. TRGV5P is a documented pseudogene. This clonotype originated in a human donor with celiac disease. The specimen sequenced was a duodenal biopsy. CDR3 bases: TGTGCCACCCTGGGGCAGGCCCCGAATTATTATAAGAAACTCTTT. It codes for CATLGQAPNYYKKLF.